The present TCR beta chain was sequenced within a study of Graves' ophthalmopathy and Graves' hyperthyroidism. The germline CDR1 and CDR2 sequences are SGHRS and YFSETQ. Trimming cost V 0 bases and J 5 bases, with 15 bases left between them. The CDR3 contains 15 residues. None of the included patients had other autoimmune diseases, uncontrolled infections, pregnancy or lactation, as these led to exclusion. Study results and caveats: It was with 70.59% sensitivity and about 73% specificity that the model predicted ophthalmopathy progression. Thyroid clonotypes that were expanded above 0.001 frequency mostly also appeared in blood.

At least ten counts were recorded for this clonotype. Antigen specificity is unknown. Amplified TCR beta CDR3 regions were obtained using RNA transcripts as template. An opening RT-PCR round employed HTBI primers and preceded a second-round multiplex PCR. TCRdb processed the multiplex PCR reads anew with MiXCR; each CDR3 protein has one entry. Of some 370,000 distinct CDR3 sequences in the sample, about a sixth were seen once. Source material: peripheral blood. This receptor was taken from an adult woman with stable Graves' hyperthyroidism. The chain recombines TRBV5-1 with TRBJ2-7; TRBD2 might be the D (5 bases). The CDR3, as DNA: TGCGCCAGCAGCTTGGCCGTGTTGGACTCGGACGAGCAGTACTTC. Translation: CASSLAVLDSDEQYF.